The sample holds one count of the clone carrying this TCR beta chain. Antigen: not known. Here immunoSEQ multiplex PCR was the method, and the copy in TCRdb shows in-frame clones only, minus some. The sample has 1,400,000 or so clones; roughly 98.5% are singletons. This entry comes from a study of shared clonotypes between healthy human individuals. Germline CDR1 and CDR2: MNHNS and SASEGT. V was clipped by 6 bases and J by 0 bases, with 9 bases between them. This CDR3 contains 14 residues. Findings and limits, study-wide: Generally, naive subsets came out with larger estimated richness than memory subsets.

The TCR originated in a young man in good health. The chain couples TRBV6-1 to TRBJ1-5; unclear D gene. Sequencing input: naive CD4+ T cells sorted from blood. Regarding subset: CD45RA+ positively selected. The CDR3 DNA reads TGTGCCAGCAGGCCGGACTATAGCAATCAGCCCCAGCATTTT. Its translation is CASRPDYSNQPQHF.